These 20 T cell receptor beta chains came from one sample sequenced in a study of shared clonotypes between healthy human individuals. Generated by immunoSEQ multiplex PCR, the TCRdb table keeps only in-frame clones and is missing some. This sample has hundreds of thousands of clones, with approximately 79% found just once. The specimen was memory CD4+ T cells sorted from blood. Subset denoted: CD45RA-negative fraction. The receptors stem from a woman in her twenties or thirties in good health.

The V and J genes are TRBV9 and TRBJ2-2; 10 nucleotides align to TRBD2. V trimming: 6 bases; J trimming: 5 bases; junction bases outside the gene matches: 7. Germline V gene data show CDR1 as SGDLS and CDR2 as YYNGEE. The CDR3 is 15 residues long. Written as DNA, the CDR3 is TGTGCCAGCACCCCGGTAGCGGGGGGAACCGGGGAGCTGTTTTTT. Its protein product is CASTPVAGGTGELFF.

CDR3 sequence: CASSLATASMNTEAFF. The CDR3 DNA reads TGTGCCAGCAGCTTAGCCACAGCTAGCATGAACACTGAAGCTTTCTTT. The V gene is TRBV7-9, the J gene TRBJ1-1; D gene ambiguous. The ends were cut back, 0 bases at V and 0 bases at J, with 11 bases in the middle. This CDR3 is 16 amino acids long. Germline CDR1 reads SEHNR; CDR2 reads FQNEAQ (reference sequence).

The chain has TRBV10-2 and TRBJ2-3; 7 bases are shared with TRBD2. The V and J ends lost 6 bases and 2 bases, in that order; junction bases with no gene match: 8. The CDR3 runs 15 residues. Germline loops: CDR1 WSHSY, CDR2 SAAADI. The CDR3 nucleotides read TGCGCCAGCAGAAGAACTAGCGCGAACACAGATACGCAGTATTTT. This sequence encodes CASRRTSANTDTQYF.

This clone was found a few times. V is TRBV9 and J is TRBJ2-1, with 10 bases aligning to TRBD1. V lost 3 bases and J lost 3; bases outside the gene matches: 3. CDR1 is SGDLS and CDR2 is YYNGEE in the germline V gene. This CDR3 region has 15 residues. For the CDR3, the DNA is TGTGCCAGCAGCGGATGGACAGGGGGCTACAATGAGCAGTTCTTC. Translating gives CASSGWTGGYNEQFF.

At least ten counts were recorded for this clone. The CDR3 spells CASSQDGKAVGELFF. CDR3 bases: TGCGCCAGCAGCCAAGATGGCAAGGCGGTCGGGGAGCTGTTTTTT. This rearrangement joins TRBV4-1 to TRBJ2-2; D unclear. V was shortened by 0 bases and J by 7 bases, with 12 bases between the two germline ends. Germline V lookup: CDR1 MGHRA, CDR2 YSYEKL. The CDR3 is 15 amino acids.

This chain uses TRBV5-1 with TRBJ2-3; 7 bases line up with TRBD2. CDR1 and CDR2 (germline): SGHRS, YFSETQ. The ends lost 4 bases at V and 1 base at J; junction bases unmatched: 3. CDR3 length: 14 amino acids. CDR3: CASSRGGGTDTQYF. The CDR3 DNA reads TGCGCCAGCAGCAGGGGAGGGGGCACAGATACGCAGTATTTT.

The chain links TRBV7-9 to TRBJ2-3; maybe TRBD2 (6 bases). CDR3 length equals 13 residues. Trimming removed 11 bases from V and 3 bases from J, with 15 bases in between. CDR1 SEHNR and CDR2 FQNEAQ come from the germline V gene (reference sequence). The CDR3 loop is CALLGLATDTQYF. The CDR3 coding sequence is TGTGCCCTCTTGGGCCTAGCGACAGATACGCAGTATTTT. Looking up the rest from reference TRBV7-9 and TRBJ2-3 gives the full variable domain: DTGVSQNPRHKITKRGQNVTFRCDPISEHNRLYWYRQTLGQGPEFLTYFQNEAQLEKSRLLSDRFSAERPKGSFSTLEIQRTEQGDSAMYLCALLGLATDTQYFGPGTRLTVL.

The chain links TRBV7-9 to TRBJ2-5; 7 bases match TRBD1. The end of the DNA aligns better with TRBJ2-7, so the J call may be wrong. CDR3 length: 13 amino acids. The germline V gene has CDR1 SEHNR and CDR2 FQNEAQ (reference sequence). The CDR3 nucleotides read TGTGCCAGCAGCTTAGACAGGGGAAACGAGCAGTACTTC. It specifies CASSLDRGNEQYF.

The chain uses TRBV5-1 and TRBJ2-3; D ambiguous. Germline CDR1 SGHRS, CDR2 YFSETQ. The CDR3 covers 14 residues. The V end was cut by 0 bases, the J end by 6 bases, with 11 bases between. CDR3 region: CASSLESSEDTQYF. The CDR3 DNA sequence: TGCGCCAGCAGCTTGGAATCCAGCGAGGATACGCAGTATTTT.

V gene TRBV7-2 combines with J gene TRBJ1-1; the D is unclear. The CDR3 covers 13 residues. Trimming removed 5 bases from V and 3 bases from J, with 10 bases in between. From germline, CDR1 is SGHTA and CDR2 FQGNSA. CDR3 bases: TGTGCCAGCAGCCCGTATGGGGACACTGAAGCTTTCTTT. Encoded protein: CASSPYGDTEAFF.

This sequence joins TRBV5-1 and TRBJ2-1, with TRBD2 matching over 11 bases. The CDR3 runs to 15 residues. Germline trimming cut 0 bases from V and 7 bases from J; bases unmatched to any gene: 3. Germline loops: CDR1 SGHRS, CDR2 YFSETQ. CDR3 region: CASSLVTSGRNEQFF. For the CDR3, the DNA is TGCGCCAGCAGCTTGGTTACTAGCGGGAGAAATGAGCAGTTCTTC.

The rearrangement joins TRBV5-1 to TRBJ2-4, with D tentatively TRBD1 (5 bases). Trimming left V 2 bases short and J 4 bases short, with 10 bases between. CDR1 is SGHRS and CDR2 is YFSETQ in the germline V gene. This CDR3 comprises 14 residues. The CDR3 DNA is TGCGCCAGCAGCTTCGGCCAGGGAAAAAACATTCAGTACTTC. It specifies CASSFGQGKNIQYF.

This clone was observed a few times. The chain is built from TRBV18 and TRBJ1-5; possible D gene TRBD1, 6 bases. Germline CDR1 is KGHSH and CDR2 is LQKENI. V was pared by 3 bases and J by 1 base, with 10 bases between. CDR3 length: 15 residues. The CDR3 bases are TGTGCCAGCTCACCGGGACATAAGAGCAATCAGCCCCAGCATTTT. Protein product: CASSPGHKSNQPQHF. The complete variable domain, with remaining parts taken from reference TRBV18 and TRBJ1-5, reads NAGVMQNPRHLVRRRGQEARLRCSPMKGHSHVYWYRQLPEEGLKFMVYLQKENIIDESGMPKERFSAEFPKEGPSILRIQQVVRGDSAAYFCASSPGHKSNQPQHFGDGTRLSIL.

The gene calls are TRBV2 and TRBJ2-2; D uncertain. CDR3 size: 14 residues. Germline V gene lookup returns CDR1 SNHLY and CDR2 FYNNEI. V was shortened by 7 bases and J by 2 bases, with 11 bases between the two germline ends. CDR3 region: CASTGELNTGELFF. The CDR3 DNA follows: TGTGCCAGCACTGGAGAATTAAACACCGGGGAGCTGTTTTTT.

At least ten counts were recorded for this clone. V and J are TRBV5-1 and TRBJ2-1; TRBD2 matches 7 bases. CDR1 and CDR2 (germline): SGHRS, YFSETQ. The J segment lost 4 bases and the V segment lost 0 bases, leaving 4 bases of the junction unmatched. This CDR3 is 15 amino acids long. The CDR3 DNA is TGCGCCAGCAGCTTGGTTCTAGCGGAGTACAATGAGCAGTTCTTC. It encodes CASSLVLAEYNEQFF.

The chain uses TRBV6-1 and TRBJ1-2; 12 nucleotides align to TRBD1. The V gene's germline CDR1 is MNHNS and CDR2 SASEGT. The CDR3 length is 15 residues. V was pared by 5 bases and J by 7 bases, with 8 bases of the junction left unmatched. The CDR3, as DNA: TGTGCCAGCAGTATACCCGGGACAGGGGGCTTTGGCTACACCTTC. Amino acids: CASSIPGTGGFGYTF.

This chain uses TRBV28 with TRBJ2-1; D not resolved. V was shortened by 1 base and J by 8 bases, with 18 bases between the two germline ends. This CDR3 region has 16 residues. Germline values: CDR1 MDHEN, CDR2 SYDVKM. The CDR3 loop is CASSLSAPLGSHEQFF. The CDR3 nucleotides read TGTGCCAGCAGTTTATCCGCCCCGCTGGGTTCCCATGAGCAGTTCTTC.

The chain links TRBV18 to TRBJ2-1; tentatively, D is TRBD2 (5 bases). Germline values: CDR1 KGHSH, CDR2 LQKENI. V was clipped by 1 base and J by 10 bases, with 5 bases between them. CDR3 size: 11 residues. Written as DNA, the CDR3 is TGTGCCAGCTCACCACAGCGGGAGCAGTTCTTC. Encoded protein: CASSPQREQFF.

This clone has more than one count but fewer than ten. The V gene is TRBV5-1, the J gene TRBJ1-1; TRBD1 matches at 9 bases. CDR3 size: 15 residues. J gave up 0 bases and V 6 bases, and 6 bases lay outside the gene matches. From germline, CDR1 is SGHRS and CDR2 YFSETQ. Written as DNA, the CDR3 is TGCGCCAGCACCGAGACAGGGGGGCTGAACACTGAAGCTTTCTTT. It is translated as CASTETGGLNTEAFF.

The sample holds a few counts of this clone. The chain carries TRBV6-1 and TRBJ1-3; D unresolved. Per germline, CDR1 MNHNS and CDR2 SASEGT. Trimming removed 6 bases at V and 0 bases at J, with 12 bases between. The CDR3 contains 15 residues. CDR3 DNA: TGTGCCAGCAGGCTCCGGGAGAGCTCTGGAAACACCATATATTTT. It is translated as CASRLRESSGNTIYF.